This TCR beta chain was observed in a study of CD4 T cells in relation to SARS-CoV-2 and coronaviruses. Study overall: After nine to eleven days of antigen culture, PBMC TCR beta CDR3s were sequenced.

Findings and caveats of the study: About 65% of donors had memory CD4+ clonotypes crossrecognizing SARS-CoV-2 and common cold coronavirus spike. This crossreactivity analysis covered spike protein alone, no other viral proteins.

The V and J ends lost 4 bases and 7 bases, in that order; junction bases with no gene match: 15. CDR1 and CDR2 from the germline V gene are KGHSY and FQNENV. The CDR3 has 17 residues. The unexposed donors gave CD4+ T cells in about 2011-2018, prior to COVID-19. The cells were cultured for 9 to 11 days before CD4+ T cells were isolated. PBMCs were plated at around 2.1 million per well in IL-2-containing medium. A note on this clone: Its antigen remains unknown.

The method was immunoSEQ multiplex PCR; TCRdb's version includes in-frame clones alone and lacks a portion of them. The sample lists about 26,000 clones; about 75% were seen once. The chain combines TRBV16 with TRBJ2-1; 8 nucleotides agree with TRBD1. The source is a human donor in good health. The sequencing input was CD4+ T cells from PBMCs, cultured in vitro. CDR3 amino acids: CASSPLGGRDRKNEQFF. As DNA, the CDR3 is TGTGCCAGCAGCCCCCTCGGGGGTCGGGACAGGAAGAATGAGCAGTTCTTC. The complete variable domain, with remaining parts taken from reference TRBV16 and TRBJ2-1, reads GEEVAQTPKHLVRGEGQKAKLYCAPIKGHSYVFWYQQVLKNEFKFLISFQNENVFDETGMPKERFSAKCLPNSPCSLEIQATKLEDSAVYFCASSPLGGRDRKNEQFFGPGTRLTVL.